This note documents a single TCR beta chain sequence. These data are taken from a study of PD-L1 blockade in urothelial cancer. The wider study: At 3 weeks (second dose) and 6 weeks after starting treatment, blood was analyzed.

The time point denotes: pretreatment peripheral blood. V shed 2 bases and J 4 bases; nucleotides not matched to a gene: 15. Germline lookup yields CDR1 MGHRA and CDR2 YSYEKL. CDR3 length equals 18 residues. Repertoires were generated with immunoSEQ multiplex PCR, while TCRdb's copy carries only in-frame clones and drops some. The sample yields approximately 79,000 clones, approximately 86% seen once. The chain combines TRBV4-1 with TRBJ2-3, with 7 bases lining up with TRBD2. Sequencing was performed on PBMCs, taken around atezolizumab (anti-PD-L1) treatment. The sequence derives from a man in his forties or fifties with urothelial cancer. The CDR3 region is CASSQTPLLASSSDTQYF. In nucleotides, the CDR3 is TGCGCCAGCAGCCAAACCCCTTTACTAGCGTCATCATCAGATACGCAGTATTTT.